Presented here are 30 T cell receptor beta chains from one specimen sequenced in a study of Graves' ophthalmopathy and Graves' hyperthyroidism. Researchers took RNA transcripts and amplified TCR beta CDR3 regions from them. HTBI primers served in a first-round RT-PCR, which a second-round multiplex PCR followed. TCRdb recomputed calls from the multiplex PCR reads with MiXCR, one row per CDR3 protein. The data show around 1,200,000 distinct CDR3 sequences, around a third seen once. The sequenced material came from peripheral blood or thyroid tissue (not recorded which). These receptors were collected from an adult man with Graves' hyperthyroidism.

The chain is built from TRBV7-9 and TRBJ2-6, with D tentatively TRBD1 (5 bases). CDR1 and CDR2 (germline): SEHNR, FQNEAQ (reference sequence). The CDR3 length is 12 residues. Trimming took off 6 bases at V and 10 bases at J, with 10 bases between the two ends. CDR3 DNA sequence: TGTGCCAGCAGTGTAGGGGATAACGTCCTGACTTTC. This encodes CASSVGDNVLTF.

The sample holds many counts of this clonotype. The chain carries TRBV12-3 or TRBV12-4 and TRBJ2-7; D is unresolved. The CDR3 runs to 14 residues. Trimming pared 5 bases from V and 6 bases from J, leaving 17 bases between. CDR3: CASSRPAADIEQYF. The CDR3 DNA follows: TGTGCCAGCAGTCGCCCCGCGGCTGATATCGAGCAGTACTTC.

This clonotype has more than one count but fewer than ten. The J gene is TRBJ1-5, the V gene TRBV2, with D possibly matching TRBD1 (5 bases). Trimming took off 6 bases at V and 7 bases at J, with 19 bases between the two ends. The CDR3 covers 15 residues. In germline, CDR1 is SNHLY, CDR2 FYNNEI. The CDR3 spells CASSLMGGGGQPQHF. The CDR3 coding sequence is TGTGCCAGCAGCCTGATGGGCGGGGGAGGACAGCCCCAGCATTTT.

The table lists this clonotype with many counts. V gene TRBV12-3 or TRBV12-4 combines with J gene TRBJ2-7, with TRBD1 matching 8 bases. The CDR3 runs 15 residues. The V gene end was trimmed by 6 bases and the J gene end by 7 bases; junction bases not matched to a gene: 14. The CDR3 loop reads CASSRRWTGLGEQYF. The CDR3 DNA is TGTGCCAGCAGCCGACGGTGGACAGGGTTGGGGGAGCAGTACTTC.

This clonotype was counted at least ten times. The gene calls are TRBV12-3 or TRBV12-4 and TRBJ1-6; TRBD1 matches at 7 bases. The CDR3 extends over 15 amino acids. J was trimmed by 4 bases and V by 6 bases; bases with no gene match: 6. The CDR3 loop reads CASSWGTAYNSPLHF. In nucleotides, the CDR3 is TGTGCCAGCAGCTGGGGGACAGCGTATAATTCACCCCTCCACTTT.

The V and J genes are TRBV6-1 and TRBJ1-1; D unresolved. CDR3 length equals 15 residues. CDR1 and CDR2 from the germline V gene are MNHNS and SASEGT. The V end was cut by 6 bases, the J end by 1 base, with 15 bases between. The CDR3 loop is CASSLYETSNTEAFF. CDR3 bases: TGTGCCAGCAGCTTGTACGAGACGTCGAACACTGAAGCTTTCTTT.

This clonotype occurred many times. The chain uses TRBV20-1 and TRBJ1-1; 8 nucleotides match TRBD1. V lost 4 bases and J lost 2; bases outside the gene matches: 12. CDR1 and CDR2 (germline): DFQATT, SNEGSKA (reference sequence). The CDR3 has 16 residues. The CDR3 nucleotides read TGCAGTGCTATTCCGCCCACAGGGGGTCGAAACACTGAAGCTTTCTTT. This encodes CSAIPPTGGRNTEAFF.

The sample holds many counts of this clonotype. This chain links TRBV19 with TRBJ2-5; TRBD2 matches at 7 bases. J lost 2 bases, V lost 6 bases, and 9 bases had no gene match. The CDR3 is 15 amino acids. Germline values: CDR1 LNHDA, CDR2 SQIVND (reference sequence). The CDR3 region is CASRAGLANQETQYF. CDR3 DNA: TGTGCCAGTAGAGCGGGGTTGGCTAATCAAGAGACCCAGTACTTC. Variable domain in full (rest from reference TRBV19 and TRBJ2-5): DGGITQSPKYLFRKEGQNVTLSCEQNLNHDAMYWYRQDPGQGLRLIYYSQIVNDFQKGDIAEGYSVSREKKESFPLTVTSAQKNPTAFYLCASRAGLANQETQYFGPGTRLLVL.

This clonotype was found many times. The chain combines TRBV9 with TRBJ1-1; 11 nucleotides align to TRBD1. J was trimmed by 5 bases and V by 4 bases; bases with no gene match: 7. Germline CDR1 SGDLS, CDR2 YYNGEE. CDR3 length: 15 amino acids. The CDR3, as DNA: TGTGCCAGCAGCACAGGACAGGGGGCGCAGACTGAAGCTTTCTTT. Protein sequence: CASSTGQGAQTEAFF.

This clonotype was recorded at least ten times. J is TRBJ1-1 and V is TRBV29-1, with 10 bases matching TRBD1. Germline trimming cut 7 bases from V and 5 bases from J; bases unmatched to any gene: 7. Germline V CDR1 and CDR2: SQVTM, ANQGSEA. The CDR3 runs 13 residues. The CDR3 nucleotides read TGCAGCGCCCATTGGGGACAGGGGACTGAAGCTTTCTTT. Translated: CSAHWGQGTEAFF.

This clonotype has just a few counts. The chain couples TRBV10-1 to TRBJ1-6; weak D call: TRBD1 (5 bases). V was clipped by 4 bases and J by 8 bases, with 12 bases between them. This CDR3 contains 14 residues. Per the germline V gene, CDR1 is WNHNN and CDR2 is SYGVQD (reference sequence). The CDR3 coding sequence is TGCGCCAGCAGTGGGGGGACTGAAGATTCACCCCTCCACTTT. Protein: CASSGGTEDSPLHF.

The J gene is TRBJ2-5, the V gene TRBV6-6, with TRBD1 identical over 7 bases. V gave up 2 bases and J gave up 5 bases; unmatched junction bases: 5. Germline V gives CDR1 MNHNY, CDR2 SVGAGI (reference sequence). CDR3 length equals 14 residues. The CDR3 region is CASSYVTGYETQYF. DNA of the CDR3: TGTGCCAGCAGTTACGTGACAGGGTACGAGACCCAGTACTTC.

This clonotype occurred many times. This chain joins TRBV12-3 or TRBV12-4 and TRBJ2-5, with D possibly being TRBD1 (5 bases). Trimming took off 4 bases at V and 2 bases at J, with 11 bases between the two ends. This CDR3 has 14 amino acids. This CDR3 reads CASSCRGIQETQYF. CDR3 coding DNA: TGTGCCAGCAGTTGTAGGGGCATACAAGAGACCCAGTACTTC.

This clonotype was picked up a small number of times. V usage is TRBV5-6 and J usage is TRBJ2-5, with D uncertain. Between the trimmed V and J ends, which lost 0 bases and 2 bases, there was a span of 11 bases. Germline CDR1 and CDR2: SGHDT and YYEEEE. The CDR3 has 15 amino acids. The CDR3 bases are TGTGCCAGCAGCTTGGCCTCCAGGTTTCAAGAGACCCAGTACTTC. As protein: CASSLASRFQETQYF. The variable domain in full, completed from reference TRBV5-6 and TRBJ2-5, reads DAGVTQSPTHLIKTRGQQVTLRCSPKSGHDTVSWYQQALGQGPQFIFQYYEEEERQRGNFPDRFSGHQFPNYSSELNVNALLLGDSALYLCASSLASRFQETQYFGPGTRLLVL.

This clonotype has ten or more counts. This chain connects TRBV7-2 to TRBJ2-5; 9 nucleotides line up with TRBD1. Trimming removed 0 bases from V and 4 bases from J; junction bases left unmatched: 3. Germline values: CDR1 SGHTA, CDR2 FQGNSA. The CDR3 has 15 residues. CDR3 DNA: TGTGCCAGCAGCTTAGCCGGGACAGGGTTAGAGACCCAGTACTTC. This encodes CASSLAGTGLETQYF.

The rearrangement links TRBV7-9 to TRBJ2-3, with 8 positions matching TRBD2. Germline lookup yields CDR1 SEHNR and CDR2 FQNEAQ (reference sequence). V trimming: 3 bases; J trimming: 2 bases; junction bases outside the gene matches: 1. The length of the CDR3 is 14 residues. The CDR3 bases are TGTGCCAGCAGCTTTAGCGGGGACACAGATACGCAGTATTTT. Amino acid sequence: CASSFSGDTDTQYF.

The chain has TRBV2 and TRBJ1-1; D ambiguous. Deletions cut 3 bases from V and 5 bases from J, with 7 bases between. The CDR3 length is 12 residues. In germline, CDR1 is SNHLY, CDR2 FYNNEI. In DNA form, the CDR3 reads TGTGCCAGCAGTGACGCCGGGACTGAAGCTTTCTTT. Translating gives CASSDAGTEAFF. The full variable domain, in which reference TRBV2 and TRBJ1-1 provide the parts outside the CDR3, is EPEVTQTPSHQVTQMGQEVILRCVPISNHLYFYWYRQILGQKVEFLVSFYNNEISEKSEIFDDQFSVERPDGSNFTLKIRSTKLEDSAMYFCASSDAGTEAFFGQGTRLTVV.

This clonotype was seen only once. V usage is TRBV11-2 and J usage is TRBJ2-5; TRBD1 agrees at 9 bases. This CDR3 has 16 amino acids. The J segment lost 2 bases and the V segment lost 3 bases, leaving 7 bases of the junction unmatched. Germline assignment: CDR1 SGHAT and CDR2 FQNNGV. The CDR3 protein is CASSFPGQGRQETQYF. For the CDR3, the DNA is TGTGCCAGCAGCTTTCCGGGACAGGGCCGTCAAGAGACCCAGTACTTC.

In this sample, this clonotype turned up many times. The genes are TRBV9 and TRBJ1-2; weak D call: TRBD1 (6 bases). CDR1 and CDR2 from the germline V gene are SGDLS and YYNGEE. Trimming left V 4 bases short and J 7 bases short, with 20 bases between. CDR3 length: 15 amino acids. The CDR3 bases are TGTGCCAGCAGCCCCCGGGACACGACGAGAGCTGGCTACACCTTC. Translating it yields CASSPRDTTRAGYTF.

This clonotype was seen only a few times. CDR3 loop: CASSAGAAGELFF. CDR3 DNA: TGCGCCAGCAGCGCTGGAGCCGCCGGGGAGCTGTTTTTT. This chain uses TRBV5-1 with TRBJ2-2; D is unresolved. Germline CDR1 is SGHRS and CDR2 is YFSETQ. This CDR3 is 13 amino acids long. V dropped 4 bases and J dropped 6 bases, with 10 bases sitting between them.

This clonotype was recorded many times. The rearrangement links TRBV2 to TRBJ2-2, with D perhaps matching TRBD1 (6 bases). Per germline, CDR1 SNHLY and CDR2 FYNNEI. Trimming cost V 5 bases and J 5 bases, with 9 bases left between them. The CDR3 consists of 13 residues. CDR3 amino acids: CASSYQGTGELFF. The CDR3 bases are TGTGCCAGCAGTTACCAGGGGACCGGGGAGCTGTTTTTT.

This clonotype was picked up many times. This rearrangement joins TRBV5-8 to TRBJ1-1; no firm D call. V lost 7 bases and J 3 bases, leaving 16 bases between the germline ends. Germline assignment: CDR1 SGHTS and CDR2 YDEGEE. This CDR3 contains 14 residues. CDR3 nucleotides: TGTGCCAGCTTCGCCTGGACTGGGGACACTGAAGCTTTCTTT. Amino acid sequence: CASFAWTGDTEAFF.

The V call is TRBV25-1, the J call TRBJ1-1, with D maybe TRBD1 (6 bases). Germline assignment: CDR1 MGHDK and CDR2 SYGVNS. The V and J ends lost 7 bases and 4 bases respectively, with 10 bases between them. The CDR3 loop spans 12 amino acids. For the CDR3, the DNA is TGTGCCAGCAAGGGGGTTAGCACTGAAGCTTTCTTT. It codes for CASKGVSTEAFF.

A remark on this clonotype: This may come from a read error, since a much larger clone is one base off. The chain carries TRBV29-1 and TRBJ1-2; TRBD1 matches 10 bases. J was trimmed by 4 bases and V by 2 bases; bases with no gene match: 7. The CDR3 is 15 amino acids. Per the germline V gene, CDR1 is SQVTM and CDR2 is ANQGSEA. The CDR3 loop reads CSVEPPTGGCYGYTF. The CDR3 DNA follows: TGCAGCGTTGAACCTCCGACAGGGGGCTGCTATGGCTACACCTTC.

This clonotype was counted ten times or more. This chain connects TRBV15 to TRBJ1-5; perhaps TRBD1 as D (5 bases). Trimming stripped 3 bases from V and 9 bases from J, with 15 bases between. Germline CDR1 and CDR2: LNHNV and YYDKDF (reference sequence). The CDR3 runs to 14 residues. The CDR3 region is CATSRGVRGSPQHF. The CDR3 DNA reads as TGTGCCACCAGCAGGGGAGTTAGGGGCTCGCCCCAGCATTTT.

This clonotype was recorded once. V gene TRBV11-2 combines with J gene TRBJ1-1; weak D call: TRBD1 (5 bases). The germline V and J ends were trimmed by 3 bases and 4 bases, with 18 bases remaining between them. The V gene's germline CDR1 is SGHAT and CDR2 FQNNGV. The length of the CDR3 is 16 residues. For the CDR3, the DNA is TGTGCCAGCAGCTTGGGACTGGGTAATTTAGGCACTGAAGCTTTCTTT. Its protein product is CASSLGLGNLGTEAFF. The whole variable domain, filled in from reference TRBV11-2 and TRBJ1-1, reads EAGVAQSPRYKIIEKRQSVAFWCNPISGHATLYWYQQILGQGPKLLIQFQNNGVVDDSQLPKDRFSAERLKGVDSTLKIQPAKLEDSAVYLCASSLGLGNLGTEAFFGQGTRLTVV.

This clonotype turned up a few times. V gene TRBV7-2 combines with J gene TRBJ1-5; D uncertain. The V gene lost 1 base and the J gene lost 3 bases, with 7 bases spanning the gap. Germline V CDR1 and CDR2: SGHTA, FQGNSA. The CDR3 length is 14 residues. The CDR3 reads CASSLGVFNQPQHF. The CDR3 bases are TGTGCCAGCAGCTTAGGGGTTTTCAATCAGCCCCAGCATTTT.

The rearrangement links TRBV5-1 to TRBJ2-2, with D possibly being TRBD1 (6 bases). The CDR3 covers 16 residues. Trimming removed 1 base from V and 6 bases from J, with 16 bases in between. CDR1 is SGHRS, CDR2 YFSETQ, per germline. The CDR3 DNA follows: TGCGCCAGCAGCTTGACGGGACAAGGTTTGGCCGGGGAGCTGTTTTTT. Translating it yields CASSLTGQGLAGELFF.

This clonotype has only a few counts. The chain is built from TRBV6-5 and TRBJ2-7; 12 bases line up with TRBD2. There are 14 residues in the CDR3. Trimming cost V 6 bases and J 5 bases; bases outside gene matches: 5. The V gene's germline CDR1 is MNHEY and CDR2 SVGAGI. The CDR3 is CASRGGLAGHEQYF. Here the CDR3 DNA reads TGTGCCAGCAGAGGGGGACTAGCGGGCCACGAGCAGTACTTC.

In its sample, this clonotype was seen once. This chain uses TRBV5-5 with TRBJ2-6, with D possibly TRBD2 on 6 matching bases. The CDR3 sequence is 15 residues long. Germline loops: CDR1 SGHKS, CDR2 YYEKEE (reference sequence). V lost 10 bases, J lost 2 bases, and 16 bases lay in between. The DNA of the CDR3 is TGTGCCTGGAGTGTGGGAGGAGCTGGGGCCAACGTCCTGACTTTC. Translation: CAWSVGGAGANVLTF.